This T cell receptor beta chain was captured by sequencing in a study of technical replicates of blood from several donors. Germline-derived CDR1 and CDR2 are MNHNS and SASEGT. The length of the CDR3 is 15 residues. Trimming removed 6 bases at V and 5 bases at J, with 19 bases between. Method: immunoSEQ multiplex PCR; TCRdb's copy keeps in-frame clones and lacks some. The table has almost 90,000 clones, 85% to 95% seen once. Sequencing input: T cells isolated from PBMCs. The clonotype comes from a human donor in good health. The J gene is TRBJ1-1, the V gene TRBV6-1; possibly TRBD1 for D (6 bases). The CDR3 region is CASRRRGGLRTEAFF. The CDR3 coding sequence is TGTGCCAGCAGGCGACGGGGGGGCTTGAGGACTGAAGCTTTCTTT.